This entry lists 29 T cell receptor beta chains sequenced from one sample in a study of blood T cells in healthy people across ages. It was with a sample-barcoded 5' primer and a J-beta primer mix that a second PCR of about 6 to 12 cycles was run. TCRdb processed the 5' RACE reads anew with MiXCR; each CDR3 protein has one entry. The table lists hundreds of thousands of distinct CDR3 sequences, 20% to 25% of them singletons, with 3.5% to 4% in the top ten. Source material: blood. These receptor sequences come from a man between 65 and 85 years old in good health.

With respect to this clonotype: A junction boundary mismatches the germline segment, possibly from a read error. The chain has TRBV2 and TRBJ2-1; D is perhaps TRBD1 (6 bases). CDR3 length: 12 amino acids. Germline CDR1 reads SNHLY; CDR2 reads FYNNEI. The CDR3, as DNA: TGTGCCAGCAGCTCCGGACAGCCATTTGCAATCTTC. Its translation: CASSSGQPFAIF.

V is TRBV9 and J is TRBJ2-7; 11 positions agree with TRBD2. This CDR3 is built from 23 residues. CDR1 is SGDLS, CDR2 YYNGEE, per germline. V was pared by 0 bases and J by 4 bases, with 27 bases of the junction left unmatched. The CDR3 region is CASSVATSWASGRSWSSWYEQYF. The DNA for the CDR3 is TGTGCCAGCAGCGTAGCTACGTCTTGGGCTAGCGGGAGGTCTTGGAGCTCCTGGTACGAGCAGTACTTC.

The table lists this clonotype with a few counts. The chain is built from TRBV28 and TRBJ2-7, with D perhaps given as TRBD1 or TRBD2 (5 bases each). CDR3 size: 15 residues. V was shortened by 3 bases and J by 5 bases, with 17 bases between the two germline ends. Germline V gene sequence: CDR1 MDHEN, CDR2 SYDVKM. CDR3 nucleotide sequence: TGTGCCAGCAGTTTTAAATCAGGGCCGGGACACGAGCAGTACTTC. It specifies CASSFKSGPGHEQYF.

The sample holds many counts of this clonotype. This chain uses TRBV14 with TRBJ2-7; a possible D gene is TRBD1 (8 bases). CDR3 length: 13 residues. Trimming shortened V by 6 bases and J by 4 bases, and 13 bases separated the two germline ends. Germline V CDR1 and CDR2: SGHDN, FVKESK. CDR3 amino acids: CASREQGGYEQYF. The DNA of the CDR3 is TGTGCCAGCAGAGAACAGGGGGGGTACGAGCAGTACTTC.

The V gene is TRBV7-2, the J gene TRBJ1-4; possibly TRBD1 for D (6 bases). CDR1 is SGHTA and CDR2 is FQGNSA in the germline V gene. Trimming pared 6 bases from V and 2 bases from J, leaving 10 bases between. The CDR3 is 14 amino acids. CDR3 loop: CASRRQVTNEKLFF. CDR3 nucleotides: TGTGCCAGCAGAAGACAGGTTACTAATGAAAAACTGTTTTTT.

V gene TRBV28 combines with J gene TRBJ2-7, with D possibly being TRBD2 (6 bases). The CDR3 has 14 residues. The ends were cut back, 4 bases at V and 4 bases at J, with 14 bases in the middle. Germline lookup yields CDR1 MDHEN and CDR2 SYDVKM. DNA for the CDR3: TGTGCCAGCAGTTCAGACGGGGGTAAATACGAGCAGTACTTC. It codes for CASSSDGGKYEQYF. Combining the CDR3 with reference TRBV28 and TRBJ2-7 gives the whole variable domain DVKVTQSSRYLVKRTGEKVFLECVQDMDHENMFWYRQDPGLGLRLIYFSYDVKMKEKGDIPEGYSVSREKKERFSLILESASTNQTSMYLCASSSDGGKYEQYFGPGTRLTVT.

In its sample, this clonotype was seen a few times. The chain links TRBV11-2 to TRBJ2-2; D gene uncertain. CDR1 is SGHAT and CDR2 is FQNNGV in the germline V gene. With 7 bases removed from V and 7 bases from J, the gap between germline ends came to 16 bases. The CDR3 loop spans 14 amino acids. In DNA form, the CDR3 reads TGTGCCAGCAACCCACGCCTGACACACGGGGAGCTGTTTTTT. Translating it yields CASNPRLTHGELFF.

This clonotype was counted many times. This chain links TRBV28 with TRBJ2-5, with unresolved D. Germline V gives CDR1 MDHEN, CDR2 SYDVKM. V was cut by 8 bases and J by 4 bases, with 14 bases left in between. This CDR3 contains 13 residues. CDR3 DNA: TGTGCCAGCGGAGACAAAATCCCAGAGACCCAGTACTTC. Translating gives CASGDKIPETQYF.

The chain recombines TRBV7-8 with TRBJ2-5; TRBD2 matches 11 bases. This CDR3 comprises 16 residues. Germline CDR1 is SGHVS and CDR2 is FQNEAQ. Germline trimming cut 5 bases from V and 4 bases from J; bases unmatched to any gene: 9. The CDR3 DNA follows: TGTGCCAGCAGCGAAGATAGCGGGAGGGCCGGAGAGACCCAGTACTTC. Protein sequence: CASSEDSGRAGETQYF. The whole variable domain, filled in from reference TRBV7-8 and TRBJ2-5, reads GAGVSQSPRYKVAKRGQDVALRCDPISGHVSLFWYQQALGQGPEFLTYFQNEAQLDKSGLPSDRFFAERPEGSVSTLKIQRTQQEDSAVYLCASSEDSGRAGETQYFGPGTRLLVL.

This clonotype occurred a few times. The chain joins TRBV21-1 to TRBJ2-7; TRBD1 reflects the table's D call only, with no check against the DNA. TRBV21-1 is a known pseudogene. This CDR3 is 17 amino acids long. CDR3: CASSKGRRGLGGYEQYF. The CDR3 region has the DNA TGTGCCAGCAGCAAAGGAAGAAGGGGCCTGGGGGGTTACGAGCAGTACTTC.

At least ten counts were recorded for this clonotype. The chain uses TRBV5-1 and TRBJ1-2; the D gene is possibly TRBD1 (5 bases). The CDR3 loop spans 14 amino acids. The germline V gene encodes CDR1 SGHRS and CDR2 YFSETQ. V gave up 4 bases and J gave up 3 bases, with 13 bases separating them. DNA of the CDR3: TGCGCCAGCAGCCTAGATGAGGGGCACTATGGCTACACCTTC. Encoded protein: CASSLDEGHYGYTF.

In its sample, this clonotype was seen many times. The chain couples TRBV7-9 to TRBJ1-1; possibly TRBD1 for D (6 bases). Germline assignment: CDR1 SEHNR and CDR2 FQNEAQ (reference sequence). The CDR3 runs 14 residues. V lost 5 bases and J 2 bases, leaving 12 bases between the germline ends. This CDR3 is CASSPGTSNTEAFF. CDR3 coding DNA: TGTGCCAGCAGCCCCGGGACAAGTAACACTGAAGCTTTCTTT.

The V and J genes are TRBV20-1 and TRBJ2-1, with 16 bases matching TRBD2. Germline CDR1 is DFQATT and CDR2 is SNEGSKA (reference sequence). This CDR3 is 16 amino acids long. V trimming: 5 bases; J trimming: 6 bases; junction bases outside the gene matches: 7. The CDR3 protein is CSAPGTSGRAINEQFF. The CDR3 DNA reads TGCAGTGCTCCCGGGACTAGCGGGAGGGCCATCAATGAGCAGTTCTTC.

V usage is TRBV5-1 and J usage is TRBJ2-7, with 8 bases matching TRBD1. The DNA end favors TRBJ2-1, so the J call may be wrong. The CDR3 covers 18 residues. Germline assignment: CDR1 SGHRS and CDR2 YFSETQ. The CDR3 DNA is TGCGCCAGCAGCTTGGGCCGACAGGGGACCCTTTTTGACAATGAGCAGTTCTTC. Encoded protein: CASSLGRQGTLFDNEQFF.

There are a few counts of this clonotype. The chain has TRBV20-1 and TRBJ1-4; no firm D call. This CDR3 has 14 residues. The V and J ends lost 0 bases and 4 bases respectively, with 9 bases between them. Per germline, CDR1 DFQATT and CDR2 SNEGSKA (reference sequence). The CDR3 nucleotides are TGCAGTGCTAGAGAACAAGCCCTTAATGAAAAACTGTTTTTT. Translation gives CSAREQALNEKLFF.

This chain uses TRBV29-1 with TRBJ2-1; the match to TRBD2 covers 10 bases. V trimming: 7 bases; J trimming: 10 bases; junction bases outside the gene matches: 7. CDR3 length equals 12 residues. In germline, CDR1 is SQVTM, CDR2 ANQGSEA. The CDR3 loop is CSAGLARDEQFF. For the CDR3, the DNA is TGCAGCGCGGGACTAGCGAGAGACGAGCAGTTCTTC.

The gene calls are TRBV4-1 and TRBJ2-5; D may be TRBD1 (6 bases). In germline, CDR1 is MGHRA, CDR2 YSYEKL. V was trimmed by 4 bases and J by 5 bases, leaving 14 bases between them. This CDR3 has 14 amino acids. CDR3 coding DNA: TGCGCCAGCAGCCGAGGGGGTAGCTGGGAGACCCAGTACTTC. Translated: CASSRGGSWETQYF.

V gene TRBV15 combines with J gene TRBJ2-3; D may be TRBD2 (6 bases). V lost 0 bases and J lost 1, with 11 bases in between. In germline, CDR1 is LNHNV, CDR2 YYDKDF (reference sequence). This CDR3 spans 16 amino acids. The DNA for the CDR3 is TGTGCCACCAGCAGAGATGGGAGGTCCGGCACAGATACGCAGTATTTT. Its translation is CATSRDGRSGTDTQYF.

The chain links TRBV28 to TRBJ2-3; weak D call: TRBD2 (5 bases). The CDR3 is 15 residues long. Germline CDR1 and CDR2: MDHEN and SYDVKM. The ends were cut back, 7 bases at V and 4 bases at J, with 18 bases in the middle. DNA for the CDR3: TGTGCCAGCAATTTCGTGTCTAGCAGAGCAGATACGCAGTATTTT. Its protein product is CASNFVSSRADTQYF.

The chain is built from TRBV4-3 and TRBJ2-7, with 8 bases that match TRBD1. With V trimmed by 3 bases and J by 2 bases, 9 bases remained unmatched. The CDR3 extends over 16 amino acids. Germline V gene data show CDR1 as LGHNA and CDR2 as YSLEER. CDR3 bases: TGCGCCAGCAGCCACGCGACAGGGGTGTTCCCCTACGAGCAGTACTTC. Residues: CASSHATGVFPYEQYF.

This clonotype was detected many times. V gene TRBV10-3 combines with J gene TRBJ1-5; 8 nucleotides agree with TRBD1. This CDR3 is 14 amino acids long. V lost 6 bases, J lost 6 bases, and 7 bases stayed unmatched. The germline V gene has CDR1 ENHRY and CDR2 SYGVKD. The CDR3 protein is CAISPDRVSQPQHF. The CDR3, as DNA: TGTGCCATCAGCCCGGACAGGGTGAGTCAGCCCCAGCATTTT.

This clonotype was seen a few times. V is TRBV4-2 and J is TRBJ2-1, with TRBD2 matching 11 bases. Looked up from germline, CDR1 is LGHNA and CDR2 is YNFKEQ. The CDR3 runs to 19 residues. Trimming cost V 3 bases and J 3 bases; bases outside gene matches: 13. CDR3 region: CASSQKGPLAGGFYNEQFF. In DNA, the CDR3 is TGTGCCAGCAGCCAGAAAGGACCTCTAGCGGGAGGATTCTACAATGAGCAGTTCTTC.

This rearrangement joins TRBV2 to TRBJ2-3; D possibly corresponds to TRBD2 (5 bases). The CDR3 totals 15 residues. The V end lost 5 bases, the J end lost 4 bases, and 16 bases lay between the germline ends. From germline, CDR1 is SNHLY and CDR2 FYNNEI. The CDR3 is CASSLYQEGPDTQYF. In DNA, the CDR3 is TGTGCCAGCAGTCTTTATCAAGAGGGTCCAGATACGCAGTATTTT.

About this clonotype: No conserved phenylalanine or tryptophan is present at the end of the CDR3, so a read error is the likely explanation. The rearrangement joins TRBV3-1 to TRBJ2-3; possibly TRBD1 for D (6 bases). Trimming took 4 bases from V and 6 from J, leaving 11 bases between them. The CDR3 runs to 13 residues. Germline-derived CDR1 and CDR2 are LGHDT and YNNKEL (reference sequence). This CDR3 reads CASSPVDSDTQYS. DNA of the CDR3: TGTGCCAGCAGCCCCGTGGACAGCGATACGCAGTATTCT.

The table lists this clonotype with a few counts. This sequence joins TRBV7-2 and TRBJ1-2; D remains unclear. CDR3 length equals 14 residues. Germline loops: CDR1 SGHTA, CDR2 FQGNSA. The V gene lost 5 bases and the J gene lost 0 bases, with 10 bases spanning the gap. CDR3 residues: CASSPGSANYGYTF. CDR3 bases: TGTGCCAGCAGCCCGGGGAGCGCTAACTATGGCTACACCTTC.

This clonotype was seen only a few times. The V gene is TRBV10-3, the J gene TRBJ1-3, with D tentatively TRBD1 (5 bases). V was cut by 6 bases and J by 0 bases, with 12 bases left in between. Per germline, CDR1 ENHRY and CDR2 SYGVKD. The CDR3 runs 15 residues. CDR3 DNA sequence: TGTGCCATCAGGGAGGGAGGGACCTCTGGAAACACCATATATTTT. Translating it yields CAIREGGTSGNTIYF.

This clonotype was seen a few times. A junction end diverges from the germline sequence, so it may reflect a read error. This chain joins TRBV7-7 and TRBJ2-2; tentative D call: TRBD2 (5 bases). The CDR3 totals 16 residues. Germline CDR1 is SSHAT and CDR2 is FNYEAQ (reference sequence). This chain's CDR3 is CASSLQSGPNTGELFF. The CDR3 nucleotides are TGTGCTAGCAGCTTACAGAGCGGACCCAACACCGGGGAGCTGTTTTTT.

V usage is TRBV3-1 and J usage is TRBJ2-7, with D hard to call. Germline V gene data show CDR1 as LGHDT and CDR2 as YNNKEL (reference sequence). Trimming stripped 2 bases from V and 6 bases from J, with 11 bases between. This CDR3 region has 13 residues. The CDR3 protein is CASSQLGLREQYF. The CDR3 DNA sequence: TGTGCCAGCAGCCAACTGGGATTGCGCGAGCAGTACTTC.

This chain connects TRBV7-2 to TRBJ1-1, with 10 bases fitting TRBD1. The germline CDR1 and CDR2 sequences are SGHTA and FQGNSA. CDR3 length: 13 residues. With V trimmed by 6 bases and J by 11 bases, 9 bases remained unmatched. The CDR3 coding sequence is TGTGCCAGCAGTTTGGGGACAGGGGTTTCGGCTTTCTTT. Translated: CASSLGTGVSAFF.